This T cell receptor (beta chain) was recorded in a study of blood T cell repertoires in COVID-19. Authors' processing steps: By means of reference gene primer amplification, nucleated cell counts were estimated. The table came from immunoSEQ multiplex PCR; TCRdb's copy has only in-frame clones and leaves some out. For V, J and clone size, that table is used; D and trimming come from the DNA. There are fewer than 400,000 clones in the sample; roughly 87% occur only once, and approximately 9% lies in the top ten. V lost 0 bases, J lost 2 bases, and 0 bases stayed unmatched. CDR1 is MGHRA, CDR2 YSYEKL, per germline. CDR3 size: 14 residues. Participants were placed into cohorts based on the clinical history they reported. For recovered donors of Cohort 3, there were two negative PCRs, clearance, or symptom resolution. This clone was counted only a few times.

Material for sequencing was PBMCs or T cells enriched from blood (not recorded which). The clonotype originates from a young woman who had recovered from COVID-19. The rearrangement links TRBV4-1 to TRBJ2-5, with TRBD1 identical over 7 bases. The CDR3 reads CASSQDRGQETQYF. DNA of the CDR3: TGCGCCAGCAGCCAAGACAGGGGGCAAGAGACCCAGTACTTC.